This entry describes one TCR beta chain. The data stem from a study of blood T cell repertoires in COVID-19. Study in general: Samples came from the United States, Italy and Spain, spanning acute and convalescent COVID-19. T cells, B-cell-depleted T cells, or PBMCs provided the cDNA or gDNA that served as material.

This CDR3 contains 14 residues. Germline V gene sequence: CDR1 MNHNY, CDR2 SVGAGI (reference sequence). J was trimmed by 2 bases and V by 7 bases; bases with no gene match: 5. The authors' processing: Amplification of reference gene primers was used by the study to estimate nucleated cell counts. Only in-frame clones appear in the TCRdb table, and some are missing; sequencing was by immunoSEQ multiplex PCR. For V, J and clone size, that table is used; D and trimming come from the DNA. The sample holds about 40,000 clones; about 90% are singletons and the top ten take 15% to 18%. This sequence joins TRBV6-6 and TRBJ2-3, with TRBD1 identical over 8 bases. The sample comprised peripheral blood. The sequence derives from a woman aged 30 to 39 in a cohort sampled during active COVID-19. The CDR3 spells CASIDRGFTDTQYF. Here the CDR3 DNA reads TGTGCCAGCATCGACAGGGGATTCACAGATACGCAGTATTTT.